The 15 T cell receptor beta chains below come from one sample, sequenced in a study of blood T cell repertoires in COVID-19. Some clones are missing from TCRdb's copy, which holds only in-frame ones; the method was immunoSEQ multiplex PCR. Among some 120,000 clones, approximately 74% were seen once, and the ten largest hold more than 5%. The sequenced sample consisted of peripheral blood. These receptors all come from a man aged 60 to 69 with acute or convalescent COVID-19.

The V call is TRBV7-6, the J call TRBJ2-3; 9 bases are a match to TRBD2. V dropped 3 bases and J dropped 6; count of bases not matched to a gene: 10. Germline V CDR1 and CDR2: SGHVS, FNYEAQ. The CDR3 consists of 16 residues. The CDR3 protein is CASSLRGGPSADTQYF. In DNA form, the CDR3 reads TGTGCCAGCAGCTTGCGGGGGGGGCCTTCAGCGGATACGCAGTATTTT.

The V and J genes are TRBV27 and TRBJ2-7; TRBD1 agrees at 10 bases. Per germline, CDR1 MNHEY and CDR2 SMNVEV (reference sequence). The CDR3 sequence is 13 residues long. Trimming removed 8 bases from V and 4 bases from J; junction bases left unmatched: 5. The CDR3 nucleotides read TGTGCCAGCTGGACAGGGGGTATATACGAGCAGTACTTC. Translated, it gives CASWTGGIYEQYF.

The chain has TRBV7-2 and TRBJ1-2; 7 bases agree with TRBD1. The CDR3 consists of 15 residues. From germline, CDR1 is SGHTA and CDR2 FQGNSA. V shed 2 bases, J shed 4 bases, and the junction held 7 bases outside the gene matches. CDR3 bases: TGTGCCAGCAGCTTAAGTAGGGCAGGGGGCTATGGCTACACCTTC. Translation: CASSLSRAGGYGYTF.

V gene TRBV28 combines with J gene TRBJ2-7; 11 bases agree with TRBD2. Germline CDR1 and CDR2: MDHEN and SYDVKM. The CDR3 is 16 amino acids. Trimming removed 4 bases from V and 0 bases from J; junction bases left unmatched: 5. CDR3 sequence (DNA): TGTGCCAGCAGTTATAGCGGGGGGGCTAACTCCTACGAGCAGTACTTC. Amino acid sequence: CASSYSGGANSYEQYF. The full variable domain, its missing parts supplied by reference TRBV28 and TRBJ2-7, is DVKVTQSSRYLVKRTGEKVFLECVQDMDHENMFWYRQDPGLGLRLIYFSYDVKMKEKGDIPEGYSVSREKKERFSLILESASTNQTSMYLCASSYSGGANSYEQYFGPGTRLTVT.

This clone was seen a handful of times. This chain uses TRBV29-1 with TRBJ1-2; D is possibly TRBD1 (6 bases). Germline V CDR1 and CDR2: SQVTM, ANQGSEA. The CDR3 is made up of 13 amino acids. Trimming left V 3 bases short and J 8 bases short, with 16 bases between. CDR3 protein: CSVEGGQTGGYTF. CDR3 in DNA: TGCAGCGTTGAGGGCGGACAGACGGGCGGCTACACCTTC.

J is TRBJ1-2 and V is TRBV29-1, with 7 bases that match TRBD1. V lost 6 bases, J lost 2 bases, and 3 bases stayed unmatched. The CDR3 loop spans 12 amino acids. The germline gives CDR1 SQVTM, CDR2 ANQGSEA. CDR3 coding DNA: TGCAGCGTGGGGGACAGAAACTATGGCTACACCTTC. Its translation: CSVGDRNYGYTF.

DNA of the CDR3: TGTGCCAGTTCCGACAGGGCGGCTAATGAAAAACTGTTTTTT. Translating gives CASSDRAANEKLFF. The chain is built from TRBV18 and TRBJ1-4, with 7 bases fitting TRBD1. CDR1 KGHSH and CDR2 LQKENI come from the germline V gene. CDR3 length: 14 residues. J lost 3 bases, V lost 9 bases, and 7 bases had no gene match.

The chain joins TRBV9 to TRBJ1-5, with D perhaps TRBD1 (6 bases). The length of the CDR3 is 15 residues. Between the trimmed V and J ends, which lost 0 bases and 0 bases, there was a span of 7 bases. CDR1 is SGDLS, CDR2 YYNGEE, per germline. CDR3 coding DNA: TGTGCCAGCAGCGTAGCAGGGGATAGCAATCAGCCCCAGCATTTT. Translation gives CASSVAGDSNQPQHF.

The V and J genes are TRBV15 and TRBJ2-7; D is possibly TRBD1 (6 bases). The CDR3 sequence is 14 residues long. CDR1 is LNHNV and CDR2 is YYDKDF in the germline V gene (reference sequence). V was shortened by 0 bases and J by 3 bases, with 9 bases between the two germline ends. CDR3 DNA sequence: TGTGCCACCAGCAGAGAAAAGGGGGACTACGAGCAGTACTTC. Translating gives CATSREKGDYEQYF. Using reference TRBV15 and TRBJ2-7 for the parts outside the CDR3, the full variable domain is DAMVIQNPRYQVTQFGKPVTLSCSQTLNHNVMYWYQQKSSQAPKLLFHYYDKDFNNEADTPDNFQSRRPNTSFCFLDIRSPGLGDTAMYLCATSREKGDYEQYFGPGTRLTVT.

J is TRBJ1-1 and V is TRBV30; D might be TRBD1 (6 bases). The germline gives CDR1 GTSNPN, CDR2 SVGIG (reference sequence). The CDR3 totals 15 residues. Trimming left V 2 bases short and J 0 bases short, with 13 bases between. This CDR3 is CAWSTRTAMNTEAFF. The CDR3 DNA is TGTGCCTGGAGTACTCGGACAGCGATGAACACTGAAGCTTTCTTT.

V usage is TRBV2 and J usage is TRBJ2-3; 13 bases match TRBD2. From germline, CDR1 is SNHLY and CDR2 FYNNEI. The CDR3 runs 16 residues. Trimming took 6 bases from V and 5 from J; bases not matched to a gene: 8. The CDR3 sequence: CASRGLAGSVGDTQYF. The CDR3 DNA reads as TGTGCCAGCAGGGGACTAGCGGGATCTGTGGGAGATACGCAGTATTTT.

The chain joins TRBV2 to TRBJ1-5; unclear D gene. The CDR3 length is 14 residues. V was shortened by 5 bases and J by 6 bases, with 14 bases between the two germline ends. Per germline, CDR1 SNHLY and CDR2 FYNNEI. The CDR3, as DNA: TGTGCCAGCAGTATCGACGGGGTAAGTCAGCCCCAGCATTTT. It is translated as CASSIDGVSQPQHF.

The genes are TRBV4-1 and TRBJ2-3; possibly TRBD2 for D (7 bases). The length of the CDR3 is 18 residues. V lost 1 base and J 2 bases, leaving 19 bases between the germline ends. Germline CDR1 reads MGHRA; CDR2 reads YSYEKL. CDR3 bases: TGCGCCAGCAGCCAAGGGTCCCTAGGGGGGGGGAACACAGATACGCAGTATTTT. Translation gives CASSQGSLGGGNTDTQYF.

J is TRBJ1-1 and V is TRBV27; tentative D call: TRBD1 (6 bases). Germline V CDR1 and CDR2: MNHEY, SMNVEV (reference sequence). The CDR3 covers 14 residues. V gave up 11 bases and J gave up 2 bases, with 18 bases separating them. In nucleotides, the CDR3 is TGTGCCTCGAAGCCCGGACAGTCTAACACTGAAGCTTTCTTT. Translating gives CASKPGQSNTEAFF.

Only a few counts were recorded for this clone. V gene TRBV14 combines with J gene TRBJ1-1; weak D call: TRBD1 (5 bases). The V end lost 4 bases, the J end lost 0 bases, and 18 bases lay between the germline ends. The CDR3 runs 17 residues. Germline V gene sequence: CDR1 SGHDN, CDR2 FVKESK. The CDR3 nucleotides read TGTGCCAGCAGCCTCAAACGGGGGTCTAATATGAACACTGAAGCTTTCTTT. Its translation is CASSLKRGSNMNTEAFF. The full variable domain, in which reference TRBV14 and TRBJ1-1 provide the parts outside the CDR3, is EAGVTQFPSHSVIEKGQTVTLRCDPISGHDNLYWYRRVMGKEIKFLLHFVKESKQDESGMPNNRFLAERTGGTYSTLKVQPAELEDSGVYFCASSLKRGSNMNTEAFFGQGTRLTVV.